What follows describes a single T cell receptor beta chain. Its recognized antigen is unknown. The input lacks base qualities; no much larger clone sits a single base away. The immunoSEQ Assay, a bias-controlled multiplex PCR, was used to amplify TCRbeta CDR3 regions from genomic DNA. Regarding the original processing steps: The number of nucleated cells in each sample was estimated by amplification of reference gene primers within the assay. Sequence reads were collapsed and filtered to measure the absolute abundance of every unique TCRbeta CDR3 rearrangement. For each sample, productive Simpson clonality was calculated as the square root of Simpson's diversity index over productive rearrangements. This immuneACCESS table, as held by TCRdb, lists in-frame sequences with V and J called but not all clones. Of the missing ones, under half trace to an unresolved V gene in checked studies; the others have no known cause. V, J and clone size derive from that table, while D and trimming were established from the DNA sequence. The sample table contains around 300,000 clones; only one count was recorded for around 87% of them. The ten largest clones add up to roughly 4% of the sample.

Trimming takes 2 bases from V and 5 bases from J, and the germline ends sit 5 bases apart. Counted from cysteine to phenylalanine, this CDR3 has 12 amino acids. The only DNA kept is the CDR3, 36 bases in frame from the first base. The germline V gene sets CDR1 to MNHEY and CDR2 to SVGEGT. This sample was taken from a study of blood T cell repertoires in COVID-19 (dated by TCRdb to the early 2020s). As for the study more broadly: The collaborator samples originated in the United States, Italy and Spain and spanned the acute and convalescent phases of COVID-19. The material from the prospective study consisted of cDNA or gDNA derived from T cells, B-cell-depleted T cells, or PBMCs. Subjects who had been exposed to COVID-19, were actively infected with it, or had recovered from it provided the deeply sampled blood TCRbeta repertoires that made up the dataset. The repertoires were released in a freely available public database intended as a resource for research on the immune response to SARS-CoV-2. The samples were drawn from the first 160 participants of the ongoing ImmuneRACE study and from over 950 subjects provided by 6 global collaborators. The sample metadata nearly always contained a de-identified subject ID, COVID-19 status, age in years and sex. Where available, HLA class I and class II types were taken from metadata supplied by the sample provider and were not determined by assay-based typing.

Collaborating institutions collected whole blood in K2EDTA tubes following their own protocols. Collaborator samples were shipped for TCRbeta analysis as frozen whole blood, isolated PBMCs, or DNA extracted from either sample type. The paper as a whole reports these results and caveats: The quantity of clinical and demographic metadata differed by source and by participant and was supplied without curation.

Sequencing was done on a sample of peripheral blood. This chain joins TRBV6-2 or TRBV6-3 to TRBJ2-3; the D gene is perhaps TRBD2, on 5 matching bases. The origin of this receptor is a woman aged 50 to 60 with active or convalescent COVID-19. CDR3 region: CASSYEGDTQYF. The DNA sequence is TGTGCCAGCAGTTACGAGGGAGATACGCAGTATTTT.